Following are 17 T cell receptor beta chains from one sample sequenced in a study of technical replicates of blood from several donors. Clones were sequenced by immunoSEQ multiplex PCR, and TCRdb holds only the in-frame ones, with some missing. The table lists about 12,000 clones, 95% of them singletons. Sequencing was performed on PBMCs. All receptors derive from a human donor in good health.

J is TRBJ2-1 and V is TRBV7-7; 14 nucleotides align to TRBD2. With V trimmed by 5 bases and J by 7 bases, 4 bases remained unmatched. The CDR3 consists of 15 residues. Germline lookup yields CDR1 SSHAT and CDR2 FNYEAQ (reference sequence). In DNA form, the CDR3 reads TGTGCCAGCAGCCCCGGGACTAGCGGGAGTAATGAGCAGTTCTTC. Translating it yields CASSPGTSGSNEQFF. The entire variable domain, with the rest obtained from reference TRBV7-7 and TRBJ2-1, is as follows: GAGVSQSPRYKVTKRGQDVTLRCDPISSHATLYWYQQALGQGPEFLTYFNYEAQPDKSGLPSDRFSAERPEGSISTLTIQRTEQRDSAMYRCASSPGTSGSNEQFFGPGTRLTVL.

J is TRBJ2-7 and V is TRBV5-6, with TRBD2 matching over 8 bases. The CDR3 length is 15 residues. Germline values: CDR1 SGHDT, CDR2 YYEEEE. The V gene end was trimmed by 0 bases and the J gene end by 3 bases; junction bases not matched to a gene: 5. This CDR3 reads CASSLGGSGGYEQYF. The CDR3, as DNA: TGTGCCAGCAGCTTGGGCGGCAGCGGGGGCTACGAGCAGTACTTC.

The rearrangement links TRBV30 to TRBJ1-1, with 9 positions matching TRBD1. CDR1 GTSNPN and CDR2 SVGIG come from the germline V gene (reference sequence). V was pared by 0 bases and J by 4 bases, with 6 bases of the junction left unmatched. This CDR3 contains 15 residues. Here the CDR3 reads CAWSVTGGAGTEAFF. The CDR3 DNA reads as TGTGCCTGGAGTGTAACAGGGGGCGCGGGCACTGAAGCTTTCTTT.

The V call is TRBV9, the J call TRBJ2-1; 14 nucleotides line up with TRBD2. CDR1 is SGDLS, CDR2 YYNGEE, per germline. The trim removed 0 bases at V and 8 bases at J, leaving 4 bases unmatched. The CDR3 is 16 residues long. CDR3 bases: TGTGCCAGCAGCGTAGTGGGACTAGCGGGAGCCGATGAGCAGTTCTTC. Protein sequence: CASSVVGLAGADEQFF.

The V call is TRBV2, the J call TRBJ2-3; TRBD2 matches 7 bases. The CDR3 consists of 13 residues. J was trimmed by 6 bases and V by 7 bases; bases with no gene match: 7. The germline CDR1 and CDR2 sequences are SNHLY and FYNNEI. The CDR3 region is CASIGGGRDTQYF. The CDR3 DNA is TGTGCCAGCATCGGGGGAGGGCGGGATACGCAGTATTTT.

This sequence joins TRBV9 and TRBJ2-7; 12 nucleotides line up with TRBD1. The CDR3 runs 15 residues. The germline gives CDR1 SGDLS, CDR2 YYNGEE. V was clipped by 3 bases and J by 6 bases; unmatched bases: 7. CDR3 residues: CASSAGTGGPAEQYF. CDR3 in DNA: TGTGCCAGCAGCGCAGGGACAGGGGGCCCCGCCGAGCAGTACTTC.

The chain's CDR3 is CASSDRYGLAGHTGELFF. CDR3 coding DNA: TGTGCCAGCAGCGACCGTTACGGACTAGCGGGACACACCGGGGAGCTGTTTTTT. J is TRBJ2-2 and V is TRBV9, with 12 bases that match TRBD2. The V and J ends lost 3 bases and 3 bases, in that order; junction bases with no gene match: 9. CDR3 size: 18 residues. CDR1 is SGDLS, CDR2 YYNGEE, per germline.

The chain recombines TRBV6-4 with TRBJ2-1; the match to TRBD2 covers 11 bases. Germline V gives CDR1 MRHNA, CDR2 SNTAGT. The CDR3 is 16 amino acids. The trim removed 2 bases at V and 0 bases at J, leaving 0 bases unmatched. The CDR3 sequence: CASSDTSGGSYNEQFF. The CDR3 bases are TGTGCCAGCAGTGACACTAGCGGGGGCTCCTACAATGAGCAGTTCTTC.

Here the CDR3 reads CAEGRDRDEQFF. CDR3 nucleotide sequence: TGTGCAGAAGGGCGGGATCGGGATGAGCAGTTCTTC. This chain joins TRBV6-6 and TRBJ2-1; TRBD2 might be the D (6 bases). CDR1 and CDR2 from the germline V gene are MNHNY and SVGAGI (reference sequence). The CDR3 runs 12 residues.

The chain carries TRBV18 and TRBJ1-2; 8 positions agree with TRBD1. V was clipped by 3 bases and J by 5 bases; unmatched bases: 8. This CDR3 spans 15 amino acids. Germline V lookup: CDR1 KGHSH, CDR2 LQKENI. CDR3 protein: CASSPGQGLGYGYTF. CDR3 bases: TGTGCCAGCTCACCCGGACAGGGTTTGGGATATGGCTACACCTTC.

V usage is TRBV10-2 and J usage is TRBJ1-1; the D gene is possibly TRBD1 (5 bases). The CDR3 spans 13 residues. The germline CDR1 and CDR2 sequences are WSHSY and SAAADI. V was shortened by 7 bases and J by 5 bases, with 14 bases between the two germline ends. This CDR3 reads CASTLGLLTEAFF. In DNA, the CDR3 is TGCGCCAGCACTTTGGGACTGTTAACTGAAGCTTTCTTT.

V is TRBV14 and J is TRBJ2-1, with D perhaps matching TRBD2 (5 bases). Germline CDR1 reads SGHDN; CDR2 reads FVKESK. This CDR3 region has 15 residues. The V end was cut by 0 bases, the J end by 10 bases, with 16 bases between. DNA of the CDR3: TGTGCCAGCAGCCAAGATGGTGGAGAGGGAAAGGAGCAGTTCTTC. Translated, it gives CASSQDGGEGKEQFF.

V is TRBV5-1 and J is TRBJ1-3; 8 positions agree with TRBD1. With V trimmed by 0 bases and J by 3 bases, 2 bases remained unmatched. Germline V CDR1 and CDR2: SGHRS, YFSETQ. The CDR3 has 15 residues. The CDR3 here is CASSLGGQVGNTIYF. In DNA form, the CDR3 reads TGCGCCAGCAGCTTGGGGGGACAGGTTGGAAACACCATATATTTT.

The chain joins TRBV10-3 to TRBJ2-5, with 14 bases that match TRBD2. The germline V gene encodes CDR1 ENHRY and CDR2 SYGVKD. Trimming at V came to 4 bases and at J to 4 bases, leaving 14 bases not matched to a gene. This CDR3 is built from 19 residues. The CDR3 region has the DNA TGTGCCATCAGTGCCTCTTCGGGACTAGCGGGAGTAGAGGGAGAGACCCAGTACTTC. Translation: CAISASSGLAGVEGETQYF.

The J gene is TRBJ1-1, the V gene TRBV11-2; the D gene is possibly TRBD1 (5 bases). CDR3 length equals 14 residues. Germline CDR1 SGHAT, CDR2 FQNNGV. Trimming pared 1 base from V and 3 bases from J, leaving 9 bases between. CDR3 sequence (DNA): TGTGCCAGCAGCTTAGTTGGGGGGGACACTGAAGCTTTCTTT. It specifies CASSLVGGDTEAFF.

The rearrangement joins TRBV19 to TRBJ2-3; D unclear. The CDR3 covers 13 residues. Germline CDR1 is LNHDA and CDR2 is SQIVND (reference sequence). V gave up 7 bases and J gave up 3 bases, with 11 bases separating them. CDR3 loop: CASNQQITDTQYF. CDR3 DNA: TGTGCCAGTAATCAACAGATAACAGATACGCAGTATTTT.

The chain is built from TRBV10-1 and TRBJ2-3, with D tentatively TRBD2 (5 bases). The germline V and J ends were trimmed by 5 bases and 11 bases, with 14 bases remaining between them. The germline gives CDR1 WNHNN, CDR2 SYGVQD (reference sequence). The CDR3 has 12 amino acids. The CDR3 DNA reads as TGCGCCAGCAGTTCGGGCCCAGCGGAGCAGTATTTT. Translation: CASSSGPAEQYF.